This T cell receptor (beta chain) was obtained from a study of shared clonotypes between healthy human individuals. Comment on this clone: Its antigen is not identified.

CDR3 size: 17 residues. Germline values: CDR1 SGDLS, CDR2 YYNGEE. V gave up 4 bases and J gave up 1 base, with 17 bases separating them. General study points: Richness estimates generally favored naive over memory subsets.

Naive CD8 cells lacked CD45RO and underwent positive selection for CCR7, leaving out terminally differentiated effector memory CD45RA+ cells. Libraries were prepared by immunoSEQ multiplex PCR; TCRdb keeps only in-frame clonotypes and omits some of them. The sample consists of roughly 2 million clones, just under 95% of them appearing once. The chain is built from TRBV9 and TRBJ2-2, with a possible D match to TRBD1 (6 bases). The sequence was collected from a man in his late teens or twenties in good health. The sample comprised naive CD8+ T cells sorted from blood. The CDR3 bases are TGTGCCAGCAGCTCTACAAGGGGACAACTGAACACCGGGGAGCTGTTTTTT. It translates to CASSSTRGQLNTGELFF.